This TCR beta chain derives from a study of blood T cell repertoires in COVID-19. Whole-study context: Donors in the United States, Italy and Spain gave samples during acute or convalescent COVID-19. From T cells, B-cell-depleted T cells, or PBMCs came the material, which was cDNA or gDNA.

The germline CDR1 and CDR2 sequences are SGHDN and FVKESK. CDR3 length: 13 residues. Between the trimmed V and J ends, which lost 0 bases and 2 bases, there was a span of 3 bases. In the authors' workflow: Estimation of nucleated cell counts was performed using reference gene primer amplification. Assay: immunoSEQ multiplex PCR; the TCRdb copy retains only in-frame clones and omits some. Clone size and the V and J calls come from that table; the DNA yielded D and trimming. The table includes some 140,000 clones, roughly 78% detected once. This clonotype originated in a man in his sixties with acute or convalescent COVID-19. The material sequenced was peripheral blood. The rearrangement uses TRBV14 and TRBJ2-3; D is unclear. The CDR3 region is CASSQDYTDTQYF. The CDR3 DNA reads TGTGCCAGCAGCCAAGATTACACAGATACGCAGTATTTT.